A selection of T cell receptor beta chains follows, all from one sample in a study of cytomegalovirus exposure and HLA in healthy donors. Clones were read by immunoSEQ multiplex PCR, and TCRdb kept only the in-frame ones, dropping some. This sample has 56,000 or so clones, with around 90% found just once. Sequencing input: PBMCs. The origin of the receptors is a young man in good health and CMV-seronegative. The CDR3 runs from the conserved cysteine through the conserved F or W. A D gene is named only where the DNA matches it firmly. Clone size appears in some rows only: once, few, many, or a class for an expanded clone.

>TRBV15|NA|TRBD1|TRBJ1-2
CAITPGRRDSYGYTF
TGTGCCATTACACCAGGTCGCCGGGACAGCTATGGCTACACCTTC
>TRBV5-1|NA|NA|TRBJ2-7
CASSLEAGQLLYEQYF
TGCGCCAGCAGCTTGGAAGCAGGGCAACTCCTCTACGAGCAGTACTTC
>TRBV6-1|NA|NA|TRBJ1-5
CASLISRDQPQHF
TGTGCCAGCCTTATTTCACGGGATCAGCCCCAGCATTTT
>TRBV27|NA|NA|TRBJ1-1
CASSSPTGNTEAFF
TGTGCCAGCAGTTCGCCGACAGGGAACACTGAAGCTTTCTTT
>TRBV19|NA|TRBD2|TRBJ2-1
CASSTGTSGRSYNEQFF
TGTGCCAGTAGTACTGGGACTAGCGGGAGATCCTACAATGAGCAGTTCTTC
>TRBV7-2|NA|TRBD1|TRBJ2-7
CASSSAGQGNRNEQYF
TGTGCCAGCAGCTCAGCGGGACAGGGTAACAGGAACGAGCAGTACTTC
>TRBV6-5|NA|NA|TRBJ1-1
CASSYSPGAEAFF
TGTGCCAGCAGTTACTCGCCGGGAGCAGAAGCTTTCTTT
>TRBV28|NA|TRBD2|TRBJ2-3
CASSPTTSGREYF
TGTGCCAGCAGTCCCACGACTAGCGGGAGGGAGTATTTT
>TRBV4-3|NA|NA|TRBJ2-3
CASSVQDTDTQYF
TGCGCCAGCAGCGTACAGGACACAGATACGCAGTATTTT
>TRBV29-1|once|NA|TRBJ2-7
CSVEDLLYEQYF
TGCAGCGTTGAAGATCTCTTATACGAGCAGTACTTC
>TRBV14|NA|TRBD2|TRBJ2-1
CASSQIAGGYNEQFF
TGTGCCAGCAGCCAAATAGCGGGAGGCTACAATGAGCAGTTCTTC
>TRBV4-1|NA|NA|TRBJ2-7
CASSQEWRASVEQYF
TGCGCCAGCAGCCAAGAATGGCGGGCCTCGGTAGAGCAGTACTTC
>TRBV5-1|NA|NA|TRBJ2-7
CASSLDGRDAYEQYF
TGCGCCAGCAGCTTGGATGGCAGGGATGCCTACGAGCAGTACTTC
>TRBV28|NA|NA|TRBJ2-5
CASKSSVQETQYF
TGTGCCAGCAAGTCGAGTGTCCAAGAGACCCAGTACTTC
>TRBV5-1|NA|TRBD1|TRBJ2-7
CASSPDGPGGTKAEQYF
TGCGCCAGCAGCCCTGATGGGCCAGGGGGTACGAAAGCCGAGCAGTACTTC
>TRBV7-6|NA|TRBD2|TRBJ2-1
CASSLGGSAYNEQFF
TGTGCCAGCAGCTTAGGCGGGAGTGCCTACAATGAGCAGTTCTTC
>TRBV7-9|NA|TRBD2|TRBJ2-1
CASSPLGGAEFNEQFF
TGTGCCAGCAGCCCCCTCGGGGGGGCCGAATTCAATGAGCAGTTCTTC
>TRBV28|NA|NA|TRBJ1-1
CASSQGEAFF
TGTGCCAGCAGCCAGGGGGAAGCTTTCTTT
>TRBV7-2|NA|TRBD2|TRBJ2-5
CASSQAGGLVTQYF
TGTGCCAGCAGCCAGGCGGGGGGCCTGGTGACCCAGTACTTC
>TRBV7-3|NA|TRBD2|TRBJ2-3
CASSLLAGETDTQYF
TGTGCCAGCAGCTTACTAGCGGGAGAAACAGATACGCAGTATTTT
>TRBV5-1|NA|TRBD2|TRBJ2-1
CASSSLTSGSLIEQFF
TGCGCCAGCAGCTCCTTAACTAGCGGGAGTCTGATTGAGCAGTTCTTC
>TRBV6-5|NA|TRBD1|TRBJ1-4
CASRRGPANEKLFF
TGTGCCAGCAGAAGGGGGCCGGCTAATGAAAAACTGTTTTTT
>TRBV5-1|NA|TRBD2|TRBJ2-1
CASSWGLAGINEQFF
TGCGCCAGCAGCTGGGGACTAGCGGGGATCAATGAGCAGTTCTTC
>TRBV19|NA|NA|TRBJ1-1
CASSWGRANTEAFF
TGTGCCAGTAGTTGGGGCAGGGCGAACACTGAAGCTTTCTTT
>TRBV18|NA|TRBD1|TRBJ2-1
CASSQHRDSPFF
TGTGCCAGCTCACAACACCGGGACAGCCCGTTCTTC
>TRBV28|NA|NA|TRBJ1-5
CASSFGSSNQPQHF
TGTGCCAGCAGTTTTGGCAGTAGCAATCAGCCCCAGCATTTT
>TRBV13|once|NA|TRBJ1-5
CASSLGRSESNQPQHF
TGTGCCAGCAGCTTAGGACGCAGTGAAAGCAATCAGCCCCAGCATTTT
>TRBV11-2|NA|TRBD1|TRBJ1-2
CASSIPGGALGYTF
TGTGCCAGCAGCATCCCAGGGGGCGCCCTAGGCTACACCTTC
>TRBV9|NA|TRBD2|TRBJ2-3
CASSPPASGTSDTQYF
TGTGCCAGCAGCCCCCCAGCTAGCGGGACGTCAGATACGCAGTATTTT
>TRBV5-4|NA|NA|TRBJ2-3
CASSPPGAGTLSDTQYF
TGTGCCAGCAGCCCCCCAGGCGCGGGAACATTGTCAGATACGCAGTATTTT
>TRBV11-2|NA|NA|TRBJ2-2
CASSLRPGGTGELFF
TGTGCCAGCAGCTTACGGCCAGGGGGGACCGGGGAGCTGTTTTTT
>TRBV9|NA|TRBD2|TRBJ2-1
CASSSSGQPAYNEQFF
TGTGCCAGCAGCTCTAGCGGGCAACCAGCCTACAATGAGCAGTTCTTC
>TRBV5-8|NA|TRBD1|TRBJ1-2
CASSYWGDSSIYGYTF
TGTGCCAGCAGCTATTGGGGGGACAGCTCGATCTATGGCTACACCTTC
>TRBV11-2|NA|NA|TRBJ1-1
CASSLGQGNTEAFF
TGTGCCAGCAGCTTAGGGCAGGGGAACACTGAAGCTTTCTTT
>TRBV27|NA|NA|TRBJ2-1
CVSSLPKGGAYNEQFF
TGTGTCAGCAGTTTGCCCAAGGGCGGGGCGTACAATGAGCAGTTCTTC
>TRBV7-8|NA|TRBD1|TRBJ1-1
CASTTRQGFMNTEAFF
TGTGCCAGCACCACCAGACAGGGTTTCATGAACACTGAAGCTTTCTTT
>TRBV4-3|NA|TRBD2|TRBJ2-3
CASSHVAGGDTQYF
TGCGCCAGCAGCCACGTAGCGGGAGGGGATACGCAGTATTTT
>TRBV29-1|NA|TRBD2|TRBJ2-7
CSARLALQGTYEQYF
TGCAGCGCTCGACTAGCCCTTCAAGGAACCTACGAGCAGTACTTC
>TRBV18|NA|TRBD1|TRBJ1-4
CASSPTGYNEKLFF
TGTGCCAGCTCACCGACAGGGTATAATGAAAAACTGTTTTTT
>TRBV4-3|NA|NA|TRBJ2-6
CASSQDTGSGANVLTF
TGCGCCAGCAGCCAAGACACGGGCTCTGGGGCCAACGTCCTGACTTTC
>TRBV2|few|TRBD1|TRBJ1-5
CATLRDRGSGNQPQHF
TGTGCCACCCTCCGGGACAGGGGGTCTGGCAATCAGCCCCAGCATTTT
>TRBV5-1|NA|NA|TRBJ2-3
CASSLGDRSTDTQYF
TGCGCCAGCAGCTTGGGTGACAGAAGCACAGATACGCAGTATTTT
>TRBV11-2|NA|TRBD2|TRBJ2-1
CASSATSGSSYNEQFF
TGTGCCAGCAGCGCTACTAGCGGGAGCTCCTACAATGAGCAGTTCTTC
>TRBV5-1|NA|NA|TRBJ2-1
CASSLDRVAYNEQFF
TGCGCCAGCAGCTTGGACAGGGTTGCCTACAATGAGCAGTTCTTC
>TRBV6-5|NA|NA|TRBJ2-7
CASSTNLWGVEQYF
TGTGCCAGCAGTACAAATCTATGGGGGGTCGAGCAGTACTTC
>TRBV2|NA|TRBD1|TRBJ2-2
CASRVQGSSGELFF
TGTGCCAGCAGAGTACAGGGGTCGTCCGGGGAGCTGTTTTTT
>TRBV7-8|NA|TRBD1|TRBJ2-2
CASSFQDRVAVGELFF
TGTGCCAGCAGCTTTCAGGACAGGGTGGCCGTCGGGGAGCTGTTTTTT
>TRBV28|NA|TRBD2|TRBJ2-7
CASGQIAGTPFEQYF
TGTGCCAGCGGACAAATAGCGGGAACACCCTTCGAGCAGTACTTC
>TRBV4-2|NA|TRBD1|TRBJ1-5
CASSQDGTVSNQPQHF
TGTGCCAGCAGCCAAGATGGGACAGTTAGCAATCAGCCCCAGCATTTT
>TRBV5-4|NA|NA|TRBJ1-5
CASSLDPGDQPQHF
TGTGCCAGCAGCTTGGATCCAGGGGATCAGCCCCAGCATTTT
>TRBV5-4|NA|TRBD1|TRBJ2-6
CASSSRSGQGISGANVLTF
TGTGCCAGCAGCTCGAGATCGGGACAGGGAATCTCTGGGGCCAACGTCCTGACTTTC